At least ten counts were recorded for the clone carrying this T cell receptor beta chain. What it binds is unknown. The V gene's germline CDR1 is SQVTM and CDR2 ANQGSEA. Trimming removed 1 base from V and 4 bases from J; junction bases left unmatched: 6. This CDR3 contains 15 residues. The data derive from a study of spatial heterogeneity in lung cancer. Study information: The cohort: around 77 early-stage, untreated non-small cell lung cancer patients. Among detected sequences, beta-chain ones consistently exceeded alpha-chain ones in number. Study outcomes and limitations: Compared with follow-up, resection was when ubiquitous expanded tumor TCRs appeared in blood more.

Stated time point: blood at routine non-recurrence follow-up after resection. Sequencing covered unsorted whole RNA taken from tumor, nontumor lung or frozen PBMC. TCRdb reanalysed the 5' RACE reads using MiXCR and keeps one entry per CDR3 protein. The top ten clones hold roughly a sixth of a sample with over 35,000 distinct CDR3 sequences, 10% of them seen once. The receptor comes from a female donor with early-stage non-small cell lung cancer. Material: PBMCs, obtained at follow-up. V usage is TRBV29-1 and J usage is TRBJ1-2; 10 nucleotides agree with TRBD1. The DNA for the CDR3 is TGCAGCGTTGAAGGGGGACAGGGGCGTACCTATGGCTACACCTTC. Its protein product is CSVEGGQGRTYGYTF.